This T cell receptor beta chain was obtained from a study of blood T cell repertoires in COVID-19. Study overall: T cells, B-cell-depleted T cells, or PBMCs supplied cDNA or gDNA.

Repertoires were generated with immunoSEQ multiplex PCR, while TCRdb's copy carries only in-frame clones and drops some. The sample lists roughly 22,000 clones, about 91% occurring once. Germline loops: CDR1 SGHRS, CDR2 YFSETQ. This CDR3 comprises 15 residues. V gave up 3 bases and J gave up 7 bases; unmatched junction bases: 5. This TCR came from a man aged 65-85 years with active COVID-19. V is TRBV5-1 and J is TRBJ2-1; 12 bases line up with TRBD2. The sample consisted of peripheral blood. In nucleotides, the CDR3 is TGCGCCAGCAGCTCCCCGGGACTAGCGGGTAATGAGCAGTTCTTC. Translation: CASSSPGLAGNEQFF.